The entry below describes one T cell receptor (beta chain). Its antigen is still unknown. No quality values exist for individual bases; no much larger clone is one base distant. To prepare the library, the immunoSEQ multiplex PCR assay was applied. In TCRdb, the immuneACCESS table is reduced to in-frame sequences with V and J assigned. These tables do not hold every clone; where another copy was compared, an unresolved V gene accounts for under half, and the others remain unexplained. For this sample the table gives fewer than 200,000 clones, of which roughly 90% were detected only once. The top ten hold around 1.4% of the sample. This entry belongs to a study of control samples from healthy donors and cancer patients (dated by TCRdb to the early 2020s). V loses 7 bases of germline sequence and J loses 0 bases, and the interval between the two ends is 9 bases. From a lookup of the germline V gene, CDR1 and CDR2 are MDHEN and SYDVKM. The CDR3 has 13 amino acids, counting the end cysteine and phenylalanine. The entry retains the CDR3 DNA only, 39 bases that are in frame from base 1.

The chain is made from TRBV28 and TRBJ1-1, with a tentative D gene TRBD1 over 5 matching bases. This sequence was found in a woman in her forties or fifties in good health. The sample was blood. The DNA sequence reads TGTGCCAGCACCGGGGCAGTGAACACTGAAGCTTTCTTT. Its translation is CASTGAVNTEAFF.